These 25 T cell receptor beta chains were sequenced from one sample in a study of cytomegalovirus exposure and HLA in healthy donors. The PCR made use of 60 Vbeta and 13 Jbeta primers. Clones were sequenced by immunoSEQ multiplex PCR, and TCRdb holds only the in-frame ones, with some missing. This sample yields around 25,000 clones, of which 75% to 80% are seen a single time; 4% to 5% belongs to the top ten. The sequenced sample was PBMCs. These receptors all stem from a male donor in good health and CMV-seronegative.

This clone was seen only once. The CDR3: CASSDRGRGGYTF. DNA of the CDR3: TGTGCCAGTTCTGACAGGGGGCGCGGTGGCTACACCTTC. The chain recombines TRBV19 with TRBJ1-2; TRBD1 aligns across 10 bases. Germline lookup yields CDR1 LNHDA and CDR2 SQIVND (reference sequence). V lost 8 bases and J lost 7; bases outside the gene matches: 7. This CDR3 has 13 residues.

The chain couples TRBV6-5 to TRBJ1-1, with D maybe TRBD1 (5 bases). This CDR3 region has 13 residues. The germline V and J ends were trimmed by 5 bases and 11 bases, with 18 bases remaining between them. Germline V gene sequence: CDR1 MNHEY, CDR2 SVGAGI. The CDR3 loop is CASSERQNLMAFF. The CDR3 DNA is TGTGCCAGCAGTGAGCGACAGAATCTCATGGCTTTCTTT.

The CDR3 protein is CASSLHRDTEAFF. The CDR3 region has the DNA TGTGCCAGCAGCTTACACAGGGACACTGAAGCTTTCTTT. The chain employs TRBV11-2 and TRBJ1-1; possibly TRBD1 for D (6 bases). This CDR3 is built from 13 residues. The V gene lost 2 bases and the J gene lost 3 bases, with 7 bases spanning the gap. Germline CDR1 SGHAT, CDR2 FQNNGV.

CDR3 coding DNA: TGCGCCAGCAGCCAGAGACAGGGAGGCTATAATTCACCCCTCCACTTT. Its translation is CASSQRQGGYNSPLHF. V and J are TRBV4-3 and TRBJ1-6; TRBD1 matches 7 bases. Germline CDR1 LGHNA, CDR2 YSLEER. This CDR3 is 16 amino acids long. Trimming at V came to 3 bases and at J to 3 bases, leaving 5 bases not matched to a gene.

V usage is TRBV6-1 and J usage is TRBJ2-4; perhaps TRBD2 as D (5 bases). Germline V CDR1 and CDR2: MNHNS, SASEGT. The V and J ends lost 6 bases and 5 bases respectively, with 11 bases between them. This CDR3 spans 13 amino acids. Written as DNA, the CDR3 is TGTGCCAGCAGCGCCGGACTTCAAAACATTCAGTACTTC. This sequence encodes CASSAGLQNIQYF.

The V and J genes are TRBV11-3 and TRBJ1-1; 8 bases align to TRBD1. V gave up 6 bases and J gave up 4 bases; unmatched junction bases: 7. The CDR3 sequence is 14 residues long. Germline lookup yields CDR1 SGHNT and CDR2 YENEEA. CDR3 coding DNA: TGTGCCAGCAGTTCCGGGACAGGAGGCACTGAAGCTTTCTTT. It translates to CASSSGTGGTEAFF.

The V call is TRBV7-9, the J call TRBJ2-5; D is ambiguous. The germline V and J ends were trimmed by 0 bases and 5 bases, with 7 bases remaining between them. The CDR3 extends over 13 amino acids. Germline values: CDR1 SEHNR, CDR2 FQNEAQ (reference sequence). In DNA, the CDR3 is TGTGCCAGCAGCTTAGCTACGGTGGAGACCCAGTACTTC. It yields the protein CASSLATVETQYF.

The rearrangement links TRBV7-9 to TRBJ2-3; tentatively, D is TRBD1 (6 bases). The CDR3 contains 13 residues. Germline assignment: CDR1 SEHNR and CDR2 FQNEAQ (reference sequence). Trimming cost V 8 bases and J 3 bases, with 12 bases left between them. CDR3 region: CASGQTGTDTQYF. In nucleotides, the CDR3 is TGTGCCAGCGGGCAAACAGGGACAGATACGCAGTATTTT.

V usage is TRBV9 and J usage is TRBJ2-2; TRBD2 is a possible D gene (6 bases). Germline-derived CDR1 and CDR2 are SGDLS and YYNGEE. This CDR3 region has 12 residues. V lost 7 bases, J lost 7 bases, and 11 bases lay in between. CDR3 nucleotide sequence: TGTGCCAGCGCGGAGGGGATCGGGGAGCTGTTTTTT. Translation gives CASAEGIGELFF.

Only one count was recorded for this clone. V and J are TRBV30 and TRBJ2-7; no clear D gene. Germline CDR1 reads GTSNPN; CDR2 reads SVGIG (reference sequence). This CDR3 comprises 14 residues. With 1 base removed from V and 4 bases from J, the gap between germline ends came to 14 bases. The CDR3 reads CAWSGEQLPYEQYF. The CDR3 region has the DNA TGTGCCTGGAGTGGAGAACAGTTGCCATACGAGCAGTACTTC.

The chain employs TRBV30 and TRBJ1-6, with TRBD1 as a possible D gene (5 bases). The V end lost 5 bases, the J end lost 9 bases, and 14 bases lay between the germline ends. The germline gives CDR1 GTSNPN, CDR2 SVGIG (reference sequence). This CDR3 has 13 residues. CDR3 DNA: TGTGCCTGGTCCTGGGGGGGGTTTTCACCCCTCCACTTT. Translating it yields CAWSWGGFSPLHF.

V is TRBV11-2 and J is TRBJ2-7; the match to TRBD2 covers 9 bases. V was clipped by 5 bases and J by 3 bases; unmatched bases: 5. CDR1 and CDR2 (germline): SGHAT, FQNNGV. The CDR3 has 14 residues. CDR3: CASSPGLANYEQYF. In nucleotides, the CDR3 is TGTGCCAGCAGCCCAGGACTAGCGAACTACGAGCAGTACTTC.

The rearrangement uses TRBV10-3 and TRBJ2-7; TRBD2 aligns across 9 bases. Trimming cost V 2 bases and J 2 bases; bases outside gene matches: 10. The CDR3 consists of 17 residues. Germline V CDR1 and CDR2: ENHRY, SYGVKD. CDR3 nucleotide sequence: TGTGCCATCAGTGAGGAATTAGCGGGGGCACCCACCTACGAGCAGTACTTC. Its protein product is CAISEELAGAPTYEQYF.

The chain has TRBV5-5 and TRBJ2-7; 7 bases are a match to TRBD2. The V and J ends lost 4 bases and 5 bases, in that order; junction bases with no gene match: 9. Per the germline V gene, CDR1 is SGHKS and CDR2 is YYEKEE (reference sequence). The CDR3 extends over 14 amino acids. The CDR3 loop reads CASSLVGRADEQYF. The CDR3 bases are TGTGCCAGCAGCCTCGTTGGGAGGGCAGACGAGCAGTACTTC.

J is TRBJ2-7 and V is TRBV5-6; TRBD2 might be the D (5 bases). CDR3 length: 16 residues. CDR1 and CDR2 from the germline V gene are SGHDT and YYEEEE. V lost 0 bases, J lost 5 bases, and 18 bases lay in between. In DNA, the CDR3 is TGTGCCAGCAGCTTGGGTTCAGGTCTCCTCGGGGACGAGCAGTACTTC. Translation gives CASSLGSGLLGDEQYF. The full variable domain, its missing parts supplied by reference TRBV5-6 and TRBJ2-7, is DAGVTQSPTHLIKTRGQQVTLRCSPKSGHDTVSWYQQALGQGPQFIFQYYEEEERQRGNFPDRFSGHQFPNYSSELNVNALLLGDSALYLCASSLGSGLLGDEQYFGPGTRLTVT.

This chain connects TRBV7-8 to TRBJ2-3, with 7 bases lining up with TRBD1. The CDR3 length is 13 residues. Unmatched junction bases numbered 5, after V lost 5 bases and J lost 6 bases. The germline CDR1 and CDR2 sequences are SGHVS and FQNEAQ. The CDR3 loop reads CASSPSQGDTQYF. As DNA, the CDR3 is TGTGCCAGCAGCCCCTCACAGGGGGATACGCAGTATTTT.

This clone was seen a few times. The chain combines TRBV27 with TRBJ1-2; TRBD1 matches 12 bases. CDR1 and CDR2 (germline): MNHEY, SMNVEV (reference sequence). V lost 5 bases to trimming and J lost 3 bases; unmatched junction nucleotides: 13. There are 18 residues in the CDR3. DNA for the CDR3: TGTGCCAGCAGTCCATCCGGGACAGGGGGCGTCAATTACTATGGCTACACCTTC. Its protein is CASSPSGTGGVNYYGYTF.

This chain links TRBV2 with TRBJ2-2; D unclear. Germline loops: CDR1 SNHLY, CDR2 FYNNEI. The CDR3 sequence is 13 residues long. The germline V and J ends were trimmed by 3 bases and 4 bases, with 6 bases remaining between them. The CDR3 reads CASSESFTGELFF. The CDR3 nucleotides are TGTGCCAGCAGTGAGTCCTTCACCGGGGAGCTGTTTTTT.

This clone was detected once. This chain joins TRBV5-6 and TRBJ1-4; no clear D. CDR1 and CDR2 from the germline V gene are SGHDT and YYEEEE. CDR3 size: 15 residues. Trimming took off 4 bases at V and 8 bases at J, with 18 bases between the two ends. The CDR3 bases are TGTGCCAGCAGCCGTGCGGGCCGGATCCAAGAAAAACTGTTTTTT. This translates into CASSRAGRIQEKLFF.

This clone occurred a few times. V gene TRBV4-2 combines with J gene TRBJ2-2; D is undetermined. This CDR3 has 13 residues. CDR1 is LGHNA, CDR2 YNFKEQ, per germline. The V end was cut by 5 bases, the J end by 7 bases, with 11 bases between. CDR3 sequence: CASSEAPGGELFF. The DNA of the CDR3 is TGTGCCAGCAGCGAAGCTCCGGGCGGGGAGCTGTTTTTT.

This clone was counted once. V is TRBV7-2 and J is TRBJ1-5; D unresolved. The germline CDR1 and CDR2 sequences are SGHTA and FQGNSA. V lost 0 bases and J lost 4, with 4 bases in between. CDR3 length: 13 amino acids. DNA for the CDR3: TGTGCCAGCAGCTTAGCCGTTAATCAGCCCCAGCATTTT. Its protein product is CASSLAVNQPQHF.

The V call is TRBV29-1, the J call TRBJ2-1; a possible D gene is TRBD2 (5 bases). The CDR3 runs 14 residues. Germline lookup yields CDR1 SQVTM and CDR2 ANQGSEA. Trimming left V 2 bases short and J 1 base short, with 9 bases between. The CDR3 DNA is TGCAGCGTTGAAATCCCGGGGTCCTACAATGAGCAGTTCTTC. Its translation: CSVEIPGSYNEQFF.

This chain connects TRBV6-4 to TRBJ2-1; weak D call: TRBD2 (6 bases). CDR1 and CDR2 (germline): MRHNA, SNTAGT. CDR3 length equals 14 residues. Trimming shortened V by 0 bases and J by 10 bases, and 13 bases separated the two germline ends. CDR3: CASSDSIRGSEQFF. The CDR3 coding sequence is TGTGCCAGCAGTGACTCGATCCGGGGGTCCGAGCAGTTCTTC.

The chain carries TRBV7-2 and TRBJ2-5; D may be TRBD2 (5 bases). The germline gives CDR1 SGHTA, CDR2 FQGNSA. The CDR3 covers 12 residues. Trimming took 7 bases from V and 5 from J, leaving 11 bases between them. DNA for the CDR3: TGTGCCAGCACGCTCACGGGGGAGACCCAGTACTTC. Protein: CASTLTGETQYF.

CDR3 DNA sequence: TGTGCCAGCAGTCCGGACAGCGAAGGCTACAATGAGCAGTTCTTC. The encoded protein is CASSPDSEGYNEQFF. The chain carries TRBV28 and TRBJ2-1, with D tentatively TRBD1 (6 bases). The germline V and J ends were trimmed by 5 bases and 3 bases, with 14 bases remaining between them. Per the germline V gene, CDR1 is MDHEN and CDR2 is SYDVKM. The CDR3 runs to 15 residues.